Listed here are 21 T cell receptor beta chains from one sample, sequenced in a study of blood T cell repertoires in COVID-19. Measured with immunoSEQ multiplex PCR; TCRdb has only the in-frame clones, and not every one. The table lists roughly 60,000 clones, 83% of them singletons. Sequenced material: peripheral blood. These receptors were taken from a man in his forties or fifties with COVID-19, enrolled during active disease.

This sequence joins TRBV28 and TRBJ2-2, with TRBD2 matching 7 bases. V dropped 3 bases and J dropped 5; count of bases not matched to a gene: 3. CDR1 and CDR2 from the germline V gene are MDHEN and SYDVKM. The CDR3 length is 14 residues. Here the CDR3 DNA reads TGTGCCAGCAGTTTTGCGGGAGAAACCGGGGAGCTGTTTTTT. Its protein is CASSFAGETGELFF.

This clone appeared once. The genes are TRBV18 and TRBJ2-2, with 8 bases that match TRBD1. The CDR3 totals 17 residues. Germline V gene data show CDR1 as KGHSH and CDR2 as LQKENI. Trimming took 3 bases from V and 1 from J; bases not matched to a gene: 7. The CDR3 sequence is CASSPPPGQGNTGELFF. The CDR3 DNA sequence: TGTGCCAGCTCACCCCCTCCTGGACAGGGGAACACCGGGGAGCTGTTTTTT.

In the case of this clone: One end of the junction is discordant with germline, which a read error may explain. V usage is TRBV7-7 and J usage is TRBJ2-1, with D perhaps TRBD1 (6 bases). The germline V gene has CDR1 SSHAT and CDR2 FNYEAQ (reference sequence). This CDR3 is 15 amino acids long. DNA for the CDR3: TGTGCTAGCAGCCAAGGACAGACCTCCTACAATGAGCAGTTCTTC. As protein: CASSQGQTSYNEQFF.

For the CDR3, the DNA is TGCAGCGTTGCCGGGAGCAATCAGCCCCAGCATTTT. This gives the protein CSVAGSNQPQHF. The chain combines TRBV29-1 with TRBJ1-5, with D hard to call. The length of the CDR3 is 12 residues. Germline V CDR1 and CDR2: SQVTM, ANQGSEA. V was pared by 4 bases and J by 1 base, with 5 bases between.

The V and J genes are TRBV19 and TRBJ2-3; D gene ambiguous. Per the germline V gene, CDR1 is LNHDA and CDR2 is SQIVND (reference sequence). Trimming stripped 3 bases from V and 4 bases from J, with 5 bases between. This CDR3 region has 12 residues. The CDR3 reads CASSISPDTQYF. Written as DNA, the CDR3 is TGTGCCAGTAGTATTAGCCCAGATACGCAGTATTTT.

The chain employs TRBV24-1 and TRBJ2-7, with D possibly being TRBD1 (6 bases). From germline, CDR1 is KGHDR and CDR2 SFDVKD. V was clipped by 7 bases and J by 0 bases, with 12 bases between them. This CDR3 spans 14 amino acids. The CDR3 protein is CATSTGTSSYEQYF. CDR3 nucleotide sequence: TGTGCCACCAGCACCGGGACAAGCTCCTACGAGCAGTACTTC.

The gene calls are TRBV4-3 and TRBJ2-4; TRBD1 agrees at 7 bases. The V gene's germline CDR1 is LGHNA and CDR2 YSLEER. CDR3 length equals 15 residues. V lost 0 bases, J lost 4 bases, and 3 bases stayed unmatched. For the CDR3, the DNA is TGCGCCAGCAGCCAAGATACGGGACAGAAAAACATTCAGTACTTC. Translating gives CASSQDTGQKNIQYF.

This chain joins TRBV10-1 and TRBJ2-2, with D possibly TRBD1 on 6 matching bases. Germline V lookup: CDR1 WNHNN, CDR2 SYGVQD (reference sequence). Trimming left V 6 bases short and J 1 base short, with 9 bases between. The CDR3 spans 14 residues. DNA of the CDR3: TGCGCCAGCAGAGGACAGCGGAACACCGGGGAGCTGTTTTTT. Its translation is CASRGQRNTGELFF.

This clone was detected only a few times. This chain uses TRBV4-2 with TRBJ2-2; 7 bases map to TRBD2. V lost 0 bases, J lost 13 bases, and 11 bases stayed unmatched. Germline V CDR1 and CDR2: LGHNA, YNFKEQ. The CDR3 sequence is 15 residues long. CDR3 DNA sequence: TGTGCCAGCAGCCAAGAGGGAGCGACCGGGAGGAGGCTGTTTTTT. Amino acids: CASSQEGATGRRLFF.

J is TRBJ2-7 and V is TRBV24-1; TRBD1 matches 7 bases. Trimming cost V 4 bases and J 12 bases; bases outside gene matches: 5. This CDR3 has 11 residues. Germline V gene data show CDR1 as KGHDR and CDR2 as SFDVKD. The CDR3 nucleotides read TGTGCCACCAGTGACACAGGGGATCTGTACTTC. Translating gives CATSDTGDLYF.

DNA of the CDR3: TGCAGCGGGGGACAGGGCGACCATGGCTACACCTTC. Translating it yields CSGGQGDHGYTF. The chain recombines TRBV29-1 with TRBJ1-2; 9 bases fit TRBD1. CDR3 length: 12 residues. CDR1 is SQVTM, CDR2 ANQGSEA, per germline. J was trimmed by 6 bases and V by 7 bases; bases with no gene match: 6.

CDR3 in amino acids: CASSGPGNTIYF. CDR3 bases: TGTGCCAGCAGCGGTCCCGGAAACACCATATATTTT. The rearrangement links TRBV6-5 to TRBJ1-3, with D uncertain. The CDR3 consists of 12 residues. Germline CDR1 is MNHEY and CDR2 is SVGAGI. With 6 bases removed from V and 4 bases from J, the gap between germline ends came to 7 bases.

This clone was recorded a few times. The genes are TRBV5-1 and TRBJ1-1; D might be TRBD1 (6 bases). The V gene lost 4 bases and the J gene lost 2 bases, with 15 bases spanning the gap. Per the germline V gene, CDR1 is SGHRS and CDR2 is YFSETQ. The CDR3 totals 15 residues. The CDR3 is CASSHGTNRNTEAFF. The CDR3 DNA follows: TGCGCCAGCAGCCATGGGACAAACCGTAACACTGAAGCTTTCTTT.

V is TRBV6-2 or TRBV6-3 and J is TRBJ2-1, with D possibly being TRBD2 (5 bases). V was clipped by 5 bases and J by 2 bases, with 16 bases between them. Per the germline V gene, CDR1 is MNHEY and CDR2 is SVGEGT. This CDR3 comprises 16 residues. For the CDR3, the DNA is TGTGCCAGCAGTACCCGAACCGCGGAGGCCTACAATGAGCAGTTCTTC. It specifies CASSTRTAEAYNEQFF.

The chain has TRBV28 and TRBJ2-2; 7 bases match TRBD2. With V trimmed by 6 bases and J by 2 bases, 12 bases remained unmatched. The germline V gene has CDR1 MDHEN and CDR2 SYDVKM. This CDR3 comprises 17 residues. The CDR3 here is CASRLLLSGYNTGELFF. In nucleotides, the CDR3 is TGTGCCAGCAGACTCCTCCTTAGCGGGTACAACACCGGGGAGCTGTTTTTT.

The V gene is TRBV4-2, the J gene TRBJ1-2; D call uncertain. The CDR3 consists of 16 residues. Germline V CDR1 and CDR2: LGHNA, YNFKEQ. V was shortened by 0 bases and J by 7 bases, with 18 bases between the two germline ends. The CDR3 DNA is TGTGCCAGCAGCCAAGATGCGAGGGTAGAGGAAGGTGGCTACACCTTC. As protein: CASSQDARVEEGGYTF.

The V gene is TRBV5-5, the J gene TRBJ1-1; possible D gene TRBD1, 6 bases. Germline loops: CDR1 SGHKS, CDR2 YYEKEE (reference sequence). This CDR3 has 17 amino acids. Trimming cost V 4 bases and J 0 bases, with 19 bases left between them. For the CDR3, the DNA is TGTGCCAGCAGCCCGGTGTTGACAGGAAACATGAACACTGAAGCTTTCTTT. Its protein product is CASSPVLTGNMNTEAFF.

The CDR3 loop reads CASSSGQDTEAFF. CDR3 nucleotide sequence: TGTGCCAGCAGCTCGGGACAGGACACTGAAGCTTTCTTT. This chain links TRBV7-3 with TRBJ1-1; TRBD1 matches 8 bases. Germline V gives CDR1 SGHTA, CDR2 FQGTGA. The CDR3 extends over 13 amino acids. The J segment lost 3 bases and the V segment lost 4 bases, leaving 1 base of the junction unmatched.

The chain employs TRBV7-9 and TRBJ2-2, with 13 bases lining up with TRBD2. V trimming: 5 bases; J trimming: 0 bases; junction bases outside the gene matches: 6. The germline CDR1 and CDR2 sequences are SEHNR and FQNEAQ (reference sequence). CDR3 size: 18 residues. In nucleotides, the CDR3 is TGTGCCAGCAGCGCCGGACTAGCGGGAGTTGCGAACACCGGGGAGCTGTTTTTT. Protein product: CASSAGLAGVANTGELFF.

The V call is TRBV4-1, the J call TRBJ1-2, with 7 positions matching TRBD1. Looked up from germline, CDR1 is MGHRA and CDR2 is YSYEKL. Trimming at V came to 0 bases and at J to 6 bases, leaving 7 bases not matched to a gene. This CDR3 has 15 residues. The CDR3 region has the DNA TGCGCCAGCAGCCAAGACCCCGACAGGGCTAATGGCTACACCTTC. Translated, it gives CASSQDPDRANGYTF.

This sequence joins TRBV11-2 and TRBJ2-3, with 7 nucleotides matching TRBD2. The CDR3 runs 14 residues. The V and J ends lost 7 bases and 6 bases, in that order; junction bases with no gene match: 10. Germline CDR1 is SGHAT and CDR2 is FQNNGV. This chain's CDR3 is CASMRRREFDTQYF. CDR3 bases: TGTGCCAGCATGCGGCGGCGGGAGTTCGATACGCAGTATTTT.